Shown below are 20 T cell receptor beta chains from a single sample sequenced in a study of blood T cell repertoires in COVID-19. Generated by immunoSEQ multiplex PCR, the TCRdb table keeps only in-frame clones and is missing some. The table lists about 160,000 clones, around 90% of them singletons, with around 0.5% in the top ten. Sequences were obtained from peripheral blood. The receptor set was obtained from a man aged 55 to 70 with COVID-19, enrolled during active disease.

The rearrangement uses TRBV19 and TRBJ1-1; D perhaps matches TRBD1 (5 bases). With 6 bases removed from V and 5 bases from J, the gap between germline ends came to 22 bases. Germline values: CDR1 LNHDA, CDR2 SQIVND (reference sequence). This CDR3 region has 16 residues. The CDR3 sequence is CASRSAAGTVVTEAFF. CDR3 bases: TGTGCCAGTAGGTCGGCGGCAGGGACTGTGGTTACTGAAGCTTTCTTT.

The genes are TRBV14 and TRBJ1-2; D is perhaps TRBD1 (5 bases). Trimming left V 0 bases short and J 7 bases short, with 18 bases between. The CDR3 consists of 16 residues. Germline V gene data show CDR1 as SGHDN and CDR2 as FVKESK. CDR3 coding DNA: TGTGCCAGCAGCCAAGAGGGCAGGGTGCCTGGGTCTGGCTACACCTTC. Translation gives CASSQEGRVPGSGYTF. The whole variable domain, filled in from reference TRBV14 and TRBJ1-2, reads EAGVTQFPSHSVIEKGQTVTLRCDPISGHDNLYWYRRVMGKEIKFLLHFVKESKQDESGMPNNRFLAERTGGTYSTLKVQPAELEDSGVYFCASSQEGRVPGSGYTFGSGTRLTVV.

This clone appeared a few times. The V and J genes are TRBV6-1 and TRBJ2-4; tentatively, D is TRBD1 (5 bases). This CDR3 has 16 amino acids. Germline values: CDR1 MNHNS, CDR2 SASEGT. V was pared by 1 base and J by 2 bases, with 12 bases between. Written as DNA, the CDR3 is TGTGCCAGCAGTGAAGGACAGTCTGGGACCAAAAACATTCAGTACTTC. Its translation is CASSEGQSGTKNIQYF.

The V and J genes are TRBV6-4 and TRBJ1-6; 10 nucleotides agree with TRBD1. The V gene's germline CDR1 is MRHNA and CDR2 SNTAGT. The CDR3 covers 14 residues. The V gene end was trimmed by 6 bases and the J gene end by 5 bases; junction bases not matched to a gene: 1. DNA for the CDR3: TGTGCCAGCAGGGACAGGGGGAATAATTCACCCCTCCACTTT. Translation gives CASRDRGNNSPLHF.

The CDR3 reads CASRSTGNTYEQYF. CDR3 bases: TGTGCCAGCAGATCGACAGGGAATACCTACGAGCAGTACTTC. J is TRBJ2-7 and V is TRBV11-2; 7 nucleotides align to TRBD1. This CDR3 comprises 14 residues. Germline-derived CDR1 and CDR2 are SGHAT and FQNNGV. Trimming removed 6 bases from V and 2 bases from J; junction bases left unmatched: 7.

The CDR3 here is CASSVAVAGGGNEQFF. Written as DNA, the CDR3 is TGTGCCAGCAGCGTAGCAGTGGCGGGAGGGGGCAATGAGCAGTTCTTC. The chain is built from TRBV9 and TRBJ2-1, with 9 positions matching TRBD2. Germline V gene lookup returns CDR1 SGDLS and CDR2 YYNGEE. V lost 0 bases, J lost 6 bases, and 7 bases stayed unmatched. The CDR3 is made up of 16 amino acids.

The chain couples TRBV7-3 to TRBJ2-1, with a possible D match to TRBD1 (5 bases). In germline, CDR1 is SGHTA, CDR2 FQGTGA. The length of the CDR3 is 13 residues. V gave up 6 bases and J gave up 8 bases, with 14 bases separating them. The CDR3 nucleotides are TGTGCCAGCAGTCTTTATACACAGGATGAGCAGTTCTTC. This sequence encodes CASSLYTQDEQFF.

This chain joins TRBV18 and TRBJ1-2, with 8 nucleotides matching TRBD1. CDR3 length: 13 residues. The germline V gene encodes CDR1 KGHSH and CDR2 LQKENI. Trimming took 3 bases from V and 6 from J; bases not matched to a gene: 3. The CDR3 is CASSPQGADGYTF. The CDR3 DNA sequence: TGTGCCAGCTCACCTCAGGGGGCAGATGGCTACACCTTC.

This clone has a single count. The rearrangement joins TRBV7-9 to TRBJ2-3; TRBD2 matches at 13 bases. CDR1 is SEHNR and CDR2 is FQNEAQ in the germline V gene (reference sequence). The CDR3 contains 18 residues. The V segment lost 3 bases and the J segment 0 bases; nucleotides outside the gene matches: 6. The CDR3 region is CASSFVTSGRVSTDTQYF. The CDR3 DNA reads TGTGCCAGCAGCTTTGTTACTAGCGGGAGGGTTAGCACAGATACGCAGTATTTT.

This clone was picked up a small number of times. The CDR3 DNA reads TGCAGCGTTGAGGTGGGCCGCGATCAGCCCCAGCATTTT. Its protein is CSVEVGRDQPQHF. The rearrangement uses TRBV29-1 and TRBJ1-5, with unresolved D. Germline loops: CDR1 SQVTM, CDR2 ANQGSEA. The length of the CDR3 is 13 residues. The ends were cut back, 3 bases at V and 5 bases at J, with 11 bases in the middle.

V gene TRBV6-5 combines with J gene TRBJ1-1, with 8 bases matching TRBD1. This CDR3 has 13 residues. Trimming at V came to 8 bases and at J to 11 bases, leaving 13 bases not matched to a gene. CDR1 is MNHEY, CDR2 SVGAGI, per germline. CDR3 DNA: TGTGCCAGCGGTCCGGGGCAGGGGGCTGCGGCTTTCTTT. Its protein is CASGPGQGAAAFF.

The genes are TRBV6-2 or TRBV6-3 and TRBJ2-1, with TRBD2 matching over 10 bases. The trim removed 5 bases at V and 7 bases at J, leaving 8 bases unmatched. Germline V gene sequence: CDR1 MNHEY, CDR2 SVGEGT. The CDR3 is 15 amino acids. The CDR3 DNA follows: TGTGCCAGCAGTCCCGGGACTAGCGTTCGAAATGAGCAGTTCTTC. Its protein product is CASSPGTSVRNEQFF.

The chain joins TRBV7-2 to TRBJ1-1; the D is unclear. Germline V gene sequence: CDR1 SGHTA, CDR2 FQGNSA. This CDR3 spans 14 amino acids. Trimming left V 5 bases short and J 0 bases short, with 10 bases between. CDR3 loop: CASSLQALNTEAFF. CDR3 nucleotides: TGTGCCAGCAGCCTGCAGGCCCTGAACACTGAAGCTTTCTTT.

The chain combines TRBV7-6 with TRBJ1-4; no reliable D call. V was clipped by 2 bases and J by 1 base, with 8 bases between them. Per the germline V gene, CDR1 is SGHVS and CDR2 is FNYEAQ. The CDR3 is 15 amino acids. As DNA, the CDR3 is TGTGCCAGCAGCTTACGGGAGGGAACTAATGAAAAACTGTTTTTT. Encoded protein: CASSLREGTNEKLFF.

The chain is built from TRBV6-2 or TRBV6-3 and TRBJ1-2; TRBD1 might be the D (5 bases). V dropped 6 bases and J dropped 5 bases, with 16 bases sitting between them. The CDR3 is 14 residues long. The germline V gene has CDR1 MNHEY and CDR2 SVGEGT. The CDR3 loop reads CASSRTVDRYGYTF. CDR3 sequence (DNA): TGTGCCAGCAGCCGGACCGTCGACAGATATGGCTACACCTTC.

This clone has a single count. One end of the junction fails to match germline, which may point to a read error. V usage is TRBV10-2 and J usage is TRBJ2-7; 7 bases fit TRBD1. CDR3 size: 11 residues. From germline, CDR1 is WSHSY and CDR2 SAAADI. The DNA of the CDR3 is TGCGCCAGCAGTGAGATCGGGACAGTTACCTTC. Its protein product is CASSEIGTVTF.

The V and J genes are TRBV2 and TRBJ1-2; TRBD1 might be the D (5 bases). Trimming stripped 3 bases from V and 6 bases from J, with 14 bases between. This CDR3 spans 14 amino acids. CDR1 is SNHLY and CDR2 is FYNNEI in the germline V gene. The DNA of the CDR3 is TGTGCCAGCAGTGATAAGGGCAGGGTAAATGGCTACACCTTC. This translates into CASSDKGRVNGYTF.

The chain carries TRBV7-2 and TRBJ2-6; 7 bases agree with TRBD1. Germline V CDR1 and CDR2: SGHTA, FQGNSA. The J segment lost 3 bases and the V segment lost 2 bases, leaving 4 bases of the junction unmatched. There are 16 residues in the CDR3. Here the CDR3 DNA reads TGTGCCAGCAGCTTACAAGGGACAGTTGGGGCCAACGTCCTGACTTTC. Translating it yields CASSLQGTVGANVLTF. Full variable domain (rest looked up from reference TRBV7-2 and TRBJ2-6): GAGVSQSPSNKVTEKGKDVELRCDPISGHTALYWYRQSLGQGLEFLIYFQGNSAPDKSGLPSDRFSAERTGGSVSTLTIQRTQQEDSAVYLCASSLQGTVGANVLTFGAGSRLTVL.

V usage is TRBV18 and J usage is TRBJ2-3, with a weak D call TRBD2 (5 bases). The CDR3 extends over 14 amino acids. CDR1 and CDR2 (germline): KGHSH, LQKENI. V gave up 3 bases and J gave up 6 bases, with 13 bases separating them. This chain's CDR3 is CASSPAGPGDTQYF. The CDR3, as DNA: TGTGCCAGCTCACCTGCAGGACCGGGGGATACGCAGTATTTT. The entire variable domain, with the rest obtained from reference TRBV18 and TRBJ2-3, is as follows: NAGVMQNPRHLVRRRGQEARLRCSPMKGHSHVYWYRQLPEEGLKFMVYLQKENIIDESGMPKERFSAEFPKEGPSILRIQQVVRGDSAAYFCASSPAGPGDTQYFGPGTRLTVL.

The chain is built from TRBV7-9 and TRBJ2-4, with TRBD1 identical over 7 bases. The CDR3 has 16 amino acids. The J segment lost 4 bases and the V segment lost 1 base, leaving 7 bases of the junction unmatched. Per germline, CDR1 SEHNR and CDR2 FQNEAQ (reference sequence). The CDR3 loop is CASSLVQPGQKNIQYF. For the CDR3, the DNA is TGTGCCAGCAGCTTAGTCCAACCGGGACAGAAAAACATTCAGTACTTC.